The clone carrying this T cell receptor (beta chain) is a singleton in its sample. This specimen comes from a study of blood T cell repertoires in COVID-19. In the study overall: The cDNA or gDNA used as material had been derived from T cells, B-cell-depleted T cells, or PBMCs.

Data came from immunoSEQ multiplex PCR; TCRdb stores just in-frame clones and leaves some out. Of 100,000 to 150,000 clones detected, around 87% appear once; the ten largest clones hold approximately 3.3%. The TCR was taken from a woman aged 55-70 years with acute or convalescent COVID-19. Sequencing used peripheral blood.

CDR3: CASSGRQGARLGMDGYTF. In nucleotides, the CDR3 is TGCGCCAGCAGTGGAAGACAGGGGGCGCGACTAGGGATGGATGGCTACACCTTC. The chain recombines TRBV10-2 with TRBJ1-2, with TRBD1 matching over 10 bases. Trimming at V came to 4 bases and at J to 6 bases, leaving 17 bases not matched to a gene. The CDR3 length is 18 residues. Germline CDR1 is WSHSY and CDR2 is SAAADI.